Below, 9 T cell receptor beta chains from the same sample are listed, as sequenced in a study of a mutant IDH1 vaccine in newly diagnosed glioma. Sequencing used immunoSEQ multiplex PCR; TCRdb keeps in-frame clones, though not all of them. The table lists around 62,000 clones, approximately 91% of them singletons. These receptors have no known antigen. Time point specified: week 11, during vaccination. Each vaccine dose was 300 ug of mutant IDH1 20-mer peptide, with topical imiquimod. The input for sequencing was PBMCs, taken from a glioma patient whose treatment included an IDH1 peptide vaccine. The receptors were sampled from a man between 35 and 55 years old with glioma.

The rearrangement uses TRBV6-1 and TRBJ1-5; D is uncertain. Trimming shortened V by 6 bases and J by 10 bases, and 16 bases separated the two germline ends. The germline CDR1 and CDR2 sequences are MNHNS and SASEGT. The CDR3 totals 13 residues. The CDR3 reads CASRVRDAAPQHF. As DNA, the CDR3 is TGTGCCAGCAGGGTACGCGATGCCGCCCCCCAGCATTTT.

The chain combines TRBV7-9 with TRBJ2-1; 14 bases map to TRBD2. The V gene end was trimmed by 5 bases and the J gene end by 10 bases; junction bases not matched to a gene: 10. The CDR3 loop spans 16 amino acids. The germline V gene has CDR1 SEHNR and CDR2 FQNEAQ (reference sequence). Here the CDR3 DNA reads TGTGCCAGCAGCAGGCGGGGACTAGCGGGAGTGAAGGAGCAGTTCTTC. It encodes CASSRRGLAGVKEQFF.

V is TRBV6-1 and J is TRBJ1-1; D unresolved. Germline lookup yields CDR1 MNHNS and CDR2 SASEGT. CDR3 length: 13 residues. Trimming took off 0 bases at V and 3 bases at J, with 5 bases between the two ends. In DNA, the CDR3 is TGTGCCAGCAGTGAAGCGCGGGACACTGAAGCTTTCTTT. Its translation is CASSEARDTEAFF.

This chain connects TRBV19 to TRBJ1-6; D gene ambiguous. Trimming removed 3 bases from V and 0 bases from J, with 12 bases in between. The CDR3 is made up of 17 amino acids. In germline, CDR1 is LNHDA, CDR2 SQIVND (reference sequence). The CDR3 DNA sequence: TGTGCCAGTAGTATGCGGCAGACCAGCTCCTATAATTCACCCCTCCACTTT. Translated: CASSMRQTSSYNSPLHF.

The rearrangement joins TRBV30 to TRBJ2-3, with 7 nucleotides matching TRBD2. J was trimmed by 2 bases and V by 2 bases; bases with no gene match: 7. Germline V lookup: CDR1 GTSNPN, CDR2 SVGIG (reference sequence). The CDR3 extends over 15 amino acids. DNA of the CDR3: TGTGCCTGGAGTCCCTTGGCGGGAGACACAGATACGCAGTATTTT. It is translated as CAWSPLAGDTDTQYF.

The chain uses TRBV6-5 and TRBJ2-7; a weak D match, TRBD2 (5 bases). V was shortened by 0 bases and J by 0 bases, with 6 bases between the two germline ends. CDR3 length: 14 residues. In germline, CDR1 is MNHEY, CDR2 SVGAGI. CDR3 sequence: CASSYSGDSYEQYF. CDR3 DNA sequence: TGTGCCAGCAGTTACTCGGGAGACTCCTACGAGCAGTACTTC.

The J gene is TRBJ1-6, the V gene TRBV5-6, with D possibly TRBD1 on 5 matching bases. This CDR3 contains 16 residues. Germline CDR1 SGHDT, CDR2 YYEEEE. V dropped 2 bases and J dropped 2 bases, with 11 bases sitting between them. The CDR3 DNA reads TGTGCCAGCAGCTTTGGGGGGAGACCCTATAATTCACCCCTCCACTTT. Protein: CASSFGGRPYNSPLHF.

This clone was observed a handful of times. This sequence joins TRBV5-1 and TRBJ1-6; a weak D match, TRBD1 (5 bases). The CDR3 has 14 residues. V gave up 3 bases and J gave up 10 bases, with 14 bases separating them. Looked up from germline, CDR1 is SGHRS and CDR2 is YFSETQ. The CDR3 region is CASSSGSSGSPLHF. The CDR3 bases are TGCGCCAGCAGCTCAGGGAGTTCGGGATCACCCCTCCACTTT.

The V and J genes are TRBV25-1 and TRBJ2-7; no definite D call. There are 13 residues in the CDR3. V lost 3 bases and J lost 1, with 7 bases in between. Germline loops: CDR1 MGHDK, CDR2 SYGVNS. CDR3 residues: CASSEVASYEQYF. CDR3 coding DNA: TGTGCCAGCAGTGAGGTGGCGTCCTACGAGCAGTACTTC.